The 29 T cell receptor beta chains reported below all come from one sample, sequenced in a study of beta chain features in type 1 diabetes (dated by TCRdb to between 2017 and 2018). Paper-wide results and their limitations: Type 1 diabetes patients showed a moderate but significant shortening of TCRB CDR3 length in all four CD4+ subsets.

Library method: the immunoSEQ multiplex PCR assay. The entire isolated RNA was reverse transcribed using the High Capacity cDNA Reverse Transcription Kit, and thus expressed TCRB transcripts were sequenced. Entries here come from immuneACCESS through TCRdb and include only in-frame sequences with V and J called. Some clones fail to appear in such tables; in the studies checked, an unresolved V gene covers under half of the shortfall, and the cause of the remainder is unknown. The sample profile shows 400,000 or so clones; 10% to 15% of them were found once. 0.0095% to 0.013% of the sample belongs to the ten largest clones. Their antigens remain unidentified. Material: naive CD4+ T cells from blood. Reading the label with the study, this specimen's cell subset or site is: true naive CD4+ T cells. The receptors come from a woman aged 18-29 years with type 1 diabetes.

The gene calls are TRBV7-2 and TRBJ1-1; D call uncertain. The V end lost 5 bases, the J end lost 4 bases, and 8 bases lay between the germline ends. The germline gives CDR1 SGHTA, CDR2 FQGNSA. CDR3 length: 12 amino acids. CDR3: CASSRPGTEAFF. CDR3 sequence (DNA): TGTGCCAGCAGCCGACCGGGCACTGAAGCTTTCTTT.

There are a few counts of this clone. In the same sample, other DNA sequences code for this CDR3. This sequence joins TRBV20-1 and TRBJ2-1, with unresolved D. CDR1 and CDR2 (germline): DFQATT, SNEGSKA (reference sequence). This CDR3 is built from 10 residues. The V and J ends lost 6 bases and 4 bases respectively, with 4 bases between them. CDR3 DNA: TGCAGTGCGACATACAATGAGCAGTTCTTC. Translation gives CSATYNEQFF.

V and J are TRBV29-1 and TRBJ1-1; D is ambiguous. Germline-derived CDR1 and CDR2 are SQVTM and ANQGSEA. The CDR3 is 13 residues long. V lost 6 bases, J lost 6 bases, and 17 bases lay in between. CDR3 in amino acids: CSVGRTVDPEAFF. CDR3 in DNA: TGCAGCGTGGGGAGGACGGTCGACCCTGAAGCTTTCTTT.

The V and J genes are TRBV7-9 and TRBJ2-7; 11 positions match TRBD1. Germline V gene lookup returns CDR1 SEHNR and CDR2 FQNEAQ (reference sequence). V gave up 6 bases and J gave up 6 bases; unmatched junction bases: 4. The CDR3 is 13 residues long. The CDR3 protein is CASRWGTGGEQYF. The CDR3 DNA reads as TGTGCCAGCAGGTGGGGGACAGGGGGCGAGCAGTACTTC.

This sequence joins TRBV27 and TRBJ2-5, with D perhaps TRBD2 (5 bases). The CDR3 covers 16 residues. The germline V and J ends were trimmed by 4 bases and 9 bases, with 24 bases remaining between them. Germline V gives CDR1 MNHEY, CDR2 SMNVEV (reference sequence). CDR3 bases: TGTGCCAGCAGTTCCAACACGGGGATAGTTTCTAGGCCCCAGTACTTC. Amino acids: CASSSNTGIVSRPQYF.

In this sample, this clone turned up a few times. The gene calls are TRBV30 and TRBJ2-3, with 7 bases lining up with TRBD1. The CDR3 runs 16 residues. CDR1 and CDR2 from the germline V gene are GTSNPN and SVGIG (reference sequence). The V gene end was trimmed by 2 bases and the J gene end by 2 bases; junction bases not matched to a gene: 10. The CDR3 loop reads CAWSFKGQQNTDTQYF. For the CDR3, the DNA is TGTGCCTGGAGTTTTAAGGGACAGCAGAACACAGATACGCAGTATTTT.

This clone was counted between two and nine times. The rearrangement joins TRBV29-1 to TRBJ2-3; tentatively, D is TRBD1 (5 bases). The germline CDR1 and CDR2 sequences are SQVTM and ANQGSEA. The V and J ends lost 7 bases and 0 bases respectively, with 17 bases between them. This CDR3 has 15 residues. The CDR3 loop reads CSALRWGPSTDTQYF. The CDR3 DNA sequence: TGCAGCGCCCTACGGTGGGGCCCCAGCACAGATACGCAGTATTTT.

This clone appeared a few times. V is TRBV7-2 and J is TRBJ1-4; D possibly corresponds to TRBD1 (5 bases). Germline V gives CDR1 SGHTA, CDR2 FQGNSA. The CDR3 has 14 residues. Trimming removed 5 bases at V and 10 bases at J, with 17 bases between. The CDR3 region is CASSPDRGEGKLFF. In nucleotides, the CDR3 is TGTGCCAGCAGCCCGGACCGGGGGGAGGGAAAACTGTTTTTT.

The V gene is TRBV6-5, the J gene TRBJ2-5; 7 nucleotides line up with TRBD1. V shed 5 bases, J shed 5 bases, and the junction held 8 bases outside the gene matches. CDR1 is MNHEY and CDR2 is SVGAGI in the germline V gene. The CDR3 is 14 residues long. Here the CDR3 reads CASSRRQGRETQYF. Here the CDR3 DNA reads TGTGCCAGCAGTCGCCGACAGGGTAGGGAGACCCAGTACTTC.

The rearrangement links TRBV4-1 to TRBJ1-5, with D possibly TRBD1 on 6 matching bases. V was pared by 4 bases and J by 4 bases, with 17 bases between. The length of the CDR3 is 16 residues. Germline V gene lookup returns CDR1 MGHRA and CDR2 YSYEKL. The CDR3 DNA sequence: TGCGCCAGCAGCCCGGTCGGACAGATTAAAAATCAGCCCCAGCATTTT. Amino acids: CASSPVGQIKNQPQHF.

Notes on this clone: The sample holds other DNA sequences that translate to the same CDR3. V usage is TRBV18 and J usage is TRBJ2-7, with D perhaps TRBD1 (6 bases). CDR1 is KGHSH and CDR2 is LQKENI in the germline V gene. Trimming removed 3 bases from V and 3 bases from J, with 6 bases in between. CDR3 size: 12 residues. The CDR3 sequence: CASSPTGYEQYF. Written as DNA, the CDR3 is TGTGCCAGCTCACCGACAGGCTACGAGCAGTACTTC. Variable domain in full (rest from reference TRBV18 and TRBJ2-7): NAGVMQNPRHLVRRRGQEARLRCSPMKGHSHVYWYRQLPEEGLKFMVYLQKENIIDESGMPKERFSAEFPKEGPSILRIQQVVRGDSAAYFCASSPTGYEQYFGPGTRLTVT.

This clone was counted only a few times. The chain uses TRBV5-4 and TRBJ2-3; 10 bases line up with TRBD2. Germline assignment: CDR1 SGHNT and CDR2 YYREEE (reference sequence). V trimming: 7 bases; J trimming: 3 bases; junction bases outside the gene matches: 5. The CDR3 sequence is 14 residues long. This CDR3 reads CASRPGLATDTQYF. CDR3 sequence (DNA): TGTGCCAGCCGTCCGGGACTAGCGACAGATACGCAGTATTTT.

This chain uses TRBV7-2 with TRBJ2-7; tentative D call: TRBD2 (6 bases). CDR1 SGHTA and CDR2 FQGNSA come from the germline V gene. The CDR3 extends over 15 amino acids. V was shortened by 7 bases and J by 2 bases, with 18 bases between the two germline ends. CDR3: CASTFTGTGPYEQYF. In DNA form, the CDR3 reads TGTGCCAGCACCTTCACCGGGACTGGTCCCTACGAGCAGTACTTC.

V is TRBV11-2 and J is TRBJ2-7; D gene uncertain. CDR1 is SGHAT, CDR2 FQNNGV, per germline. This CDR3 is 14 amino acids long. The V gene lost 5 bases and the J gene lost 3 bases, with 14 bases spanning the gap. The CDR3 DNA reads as TGTGCCAGCAGCCCCTTGTATAGCAACTACGAGCAGTACTTC. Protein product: CASSPLYSNYEQYF.

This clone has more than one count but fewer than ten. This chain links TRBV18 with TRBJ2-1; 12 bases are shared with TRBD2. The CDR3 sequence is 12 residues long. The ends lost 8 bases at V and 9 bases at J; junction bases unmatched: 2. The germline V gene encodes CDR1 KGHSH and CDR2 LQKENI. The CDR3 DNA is TGTGCCAGCGGACTAGCGGGGTCTGAGCAGTTCTTC. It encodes CASGLAGSEQFF.

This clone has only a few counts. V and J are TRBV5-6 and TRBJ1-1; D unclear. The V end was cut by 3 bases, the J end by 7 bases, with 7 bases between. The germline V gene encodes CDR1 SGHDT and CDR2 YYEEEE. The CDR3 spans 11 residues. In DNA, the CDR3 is TGTGCCAGCAGCTGGTCAGGTGAAGCTTTCTTT. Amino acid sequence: CASSWSGEAFF.

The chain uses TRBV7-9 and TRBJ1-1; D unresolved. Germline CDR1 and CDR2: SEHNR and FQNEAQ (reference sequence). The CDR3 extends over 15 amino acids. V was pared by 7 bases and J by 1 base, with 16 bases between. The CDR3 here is CASTSASGKNTEAFF. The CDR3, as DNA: TGTGCCAGCACCTCTGCCTCGGGAAAGAACACTGAAGCTTTCTTT.

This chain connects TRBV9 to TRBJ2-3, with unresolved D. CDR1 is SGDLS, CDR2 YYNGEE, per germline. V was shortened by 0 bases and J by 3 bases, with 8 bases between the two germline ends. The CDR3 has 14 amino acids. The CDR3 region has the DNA TGTGCCAGCAGCGTAGAACTCGATACAGATACGCAGTATTTT. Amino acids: CASSVELDTDTQYF.

The CDR3: CASRGLVNTGELFF. CDR3 in DNA: TGCGCCAGCAGAGGACTTGTGAACACCGGGGAGCTGTTTTTT. V gene TRBV5-1 combines with J gene TRBJ2-2; TRBD2 is a possible D gene (5 bases). V was trimmed by 5 bases and J by 1 base, leaving 9 bases between them. The CDR3 has 14 amino acids. CDR1 is SGHRS and CDR2 is YFSETQ in the germline V gene.

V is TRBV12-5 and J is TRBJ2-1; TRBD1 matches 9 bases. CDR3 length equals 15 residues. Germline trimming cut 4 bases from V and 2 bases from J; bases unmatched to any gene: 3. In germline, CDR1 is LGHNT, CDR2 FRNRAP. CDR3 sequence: CASGSGQGTYNEQFF. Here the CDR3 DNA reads TGTGCTAGTGGTTCCGGACAGGGGACCTACAATGAGCAGTTCTTC.

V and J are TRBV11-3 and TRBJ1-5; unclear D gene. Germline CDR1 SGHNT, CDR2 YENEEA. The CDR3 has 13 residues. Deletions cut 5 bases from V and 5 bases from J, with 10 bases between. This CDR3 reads CASSGGPDQPQHF. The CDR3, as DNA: TGTGCCAGCAGCGGAGGGCCCGATCAGCCCCAGCATTTT. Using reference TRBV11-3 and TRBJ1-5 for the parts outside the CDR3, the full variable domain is EAGVVQSPRYKIIEKKQPVAFWCNPISGHNTLYWYLQNLGQGPELLIRYENEEAVDDSQLPKDRFSAERLKGVDSTLKIQPAELGDSAVYLCASSGGPDQPQHFGDGTRLSIL.

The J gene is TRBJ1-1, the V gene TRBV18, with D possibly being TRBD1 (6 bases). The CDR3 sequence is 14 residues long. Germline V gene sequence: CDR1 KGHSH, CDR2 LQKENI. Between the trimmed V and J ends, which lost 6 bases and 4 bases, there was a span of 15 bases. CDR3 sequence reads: CASSSGRGSTEAFF. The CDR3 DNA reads TGTGCCAGCTCCTCCGGGAGGGGGAGCACTGAAGCTTTCTTT.

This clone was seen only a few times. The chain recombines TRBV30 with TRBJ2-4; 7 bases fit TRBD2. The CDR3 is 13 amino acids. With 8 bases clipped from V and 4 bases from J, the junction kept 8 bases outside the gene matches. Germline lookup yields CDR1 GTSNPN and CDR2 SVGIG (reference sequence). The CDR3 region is CALEWGGKNIQYF. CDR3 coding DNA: TGTGCCCTGGAATGGGGGGGTAAAAACATTCAGTACTTC.

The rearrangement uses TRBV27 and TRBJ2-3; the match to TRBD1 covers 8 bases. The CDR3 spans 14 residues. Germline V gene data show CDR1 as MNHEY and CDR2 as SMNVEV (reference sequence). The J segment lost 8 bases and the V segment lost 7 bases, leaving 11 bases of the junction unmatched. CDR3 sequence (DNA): TGTGCCAGCACCCGGTCAGGGGGCCCCGGTACGCAGTATTTT. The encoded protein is CASTRSGGPGTQYF.

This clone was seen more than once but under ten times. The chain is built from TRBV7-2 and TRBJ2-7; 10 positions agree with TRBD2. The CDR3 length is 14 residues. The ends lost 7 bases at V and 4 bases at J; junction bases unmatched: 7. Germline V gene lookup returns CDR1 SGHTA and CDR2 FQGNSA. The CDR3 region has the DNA TGTGCCAGCACCCCCCAAGCGGGAGGGTACGAGCAGTACTTC. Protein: CASTPQAGGYEQYF.

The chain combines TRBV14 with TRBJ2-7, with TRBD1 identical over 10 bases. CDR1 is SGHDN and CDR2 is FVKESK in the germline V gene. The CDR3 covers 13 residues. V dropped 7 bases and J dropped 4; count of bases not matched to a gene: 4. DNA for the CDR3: TGTGCCAGCAACCGGGACAGGGGTTACGAGCAGTACTTC. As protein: CASNRDRGYEQYF.

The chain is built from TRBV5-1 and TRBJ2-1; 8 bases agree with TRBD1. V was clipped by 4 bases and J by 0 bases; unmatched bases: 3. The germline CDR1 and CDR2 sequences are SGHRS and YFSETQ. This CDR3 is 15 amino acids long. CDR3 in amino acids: CASSAGQGSYNEQFF. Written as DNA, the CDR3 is TGCGCCAGCAGCGCAGGACAGGGCTCCTACAATGAGCAGTTCTTC.

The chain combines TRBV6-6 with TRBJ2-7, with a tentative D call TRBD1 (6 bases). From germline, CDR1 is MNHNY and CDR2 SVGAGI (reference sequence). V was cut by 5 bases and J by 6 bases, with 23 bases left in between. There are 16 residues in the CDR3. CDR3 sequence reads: CASSDYREQASREQYF. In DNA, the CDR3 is TGTGCCAGCAGTGACTACAGGGAACAGGCATCTCGCGAGCAGTACTTC.

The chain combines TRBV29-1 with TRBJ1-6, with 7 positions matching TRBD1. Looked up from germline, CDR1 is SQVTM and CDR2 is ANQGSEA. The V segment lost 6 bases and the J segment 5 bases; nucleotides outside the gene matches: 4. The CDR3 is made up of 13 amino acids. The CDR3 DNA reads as TGCAGCGTGTTGACAGGGAATAATTCACCCCTCCACTTT. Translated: CSVLTGNNSPLHF.